This T cell receptor beta chain was retrieved from a study of blood T cell repertoires in COVID-19. On the study more broadly: Acute and convalescent COVID-19 specimens originated in the United States, Italy and Spain. T cells, B-cell-depleted T cells, or PBMCs provided the cDNA or gDNA that served as material.

Original methodology: From reference gene primer amplification, estimates of nucleated cell counts were derived. Profiled with immunoSEQ multiplex PCR; TCRdb holds only in-frame clones, not every one. V and J calls and clone size are copied from that table; D and trimming were computed from the DNA. In the table there are approximately 190,000 clones, roughly 85% of which are singletons. With V trimmed by 0 bases and J by 4 bases, 3 bases remained unmatched. The CDR3 has 15 amino acids. Germline V gene lookup returns CDR1 MNHEY and CDR2 SMNVEV (reference sequence). The sequenced sample consisted of peripheral blood. J is TRBJ1-1 and V is TRBV27; 9 positions match TRBD1. The origin of this receptor is a man aged 55-75 years with active or convalescent COVID-19. In DNA, the CDR3 is TGTGCCAGCAGTTTATCTAGGGACAGGGCCACTGAAGCTTTCTTT. Translated: CASSLSRDRATEAFF.